A selection of T cell receptor beta chains follows, all from one sample in a study of human T cells and chemical hapten exposure. TCRdb re-analysed the RACE reads in MiXCR, keeping a single row per CDR3 protein. Among more than 300,000 distinct CDR3 sequences, approximately 5.1% were seen once, and the ten largest hold about 2.5%. The sample in question was whole blood, obtained in connection with sensitization to the hapten diphenylcyclopropenone (DPC). All receptors come from a woman in her fifties or sixties with alopecia areata. Some clones in this sample may be carry-over from other donors' samples. Both conserved end residues are part of each CDR3. The D gene is left open where the match is weak. Clone sizes are given selectively: once, few, many, or a class where the clone is expanded.

clone size: many; J gene: TRBJ2-7; V gene: TRBV4-2; D gene: TRBD2; CDR3 protein: CASSQAIAGGRYEQYF; CDR3 DNA: TGTGCCAGCAGCCAAGCGATAGCGGGAGGGCGGTACGAGCAGTACTTC
clone size: few; J gene: TRBJ2-5; V gene: TRBV7-8; D gene: NA; CDR3 protein: CASSLEYRRASETQYF; CDR3 DNA: TGTGCCAGCAGCTTAGAATACCGCAGGGCAAGTGAGACCCAGTACTTC
clone size: many; J gene: TRBJ2-7; V gene: TRBV7-6; D gene: NA; CDR3 protein: CASSLVPGGDEQYF; CDR3 DNA: TGTGCCAGCAGCTTGGTCCCAGGAGGCGATGAGCAGTACTTC
clone size: NA; J gene: TRBJ2-4; V gene: TRBV29-1; D gene: NA; CDR3 protein: CSVVPSPKNIQYF; CDR3 DNA: TGCAGCGTTGTCCCTAGTCCCAAAAACATTCAGTACTTC
clone size: many; J gene: TRBJ2-1; V gene: TRBV6-1; D gene: NA; CDR3 protein: CASSLIGSYNEQFF; CDR3 DNA: TGTGCCAGCAGTCTGATTGGGAGCTACAATGAGCAGTTCTTC
clone size: NA; J gene: TRBJ2-7; V gene: TRBV27; D gene: TRBD1; CDR3 protein: CASSTGVYEQYF; CDR3 DNA: TGTGCCAGCAGTACAGGGGTCTACGAGCAGTACTTC
clone size: many; J gene: TRBJ1-6; V gene: TRBV7-2; D gene: NA; CDR3 protein: CASSLGIYNSPLHF; CDR3 DNA: TGTGCCAGCAGCTTGGGCATCTATAATTCACCCCTCCACTTT
clone size: many; J gene: TRBJ1-5; V gene: TRBV13; D gene: NA; CDR3 protein: CASSLGDRGKPQHF; CDR3 DNA: TGTGCCAGCAGCTTAGGGGACCGGGGGAAGCCCCAGCATTTT
clone size: many; J gene: TRBJ2-5; V gene: TRBV20-1; D gene: NA; CDR3 protein: CSARDPQETQYF; CDR3 DNA: TGCAGTGCTAGAGACCCCCAAGAGACCCAGTACTTC
clone size: many; J gene: TRBJ2-1; V gene: TRBV25-1; D gene: NA; CDR3 protein: CASRAQGYNEQFF; CDR3 DNA: TGTGCCAGCAGGGCACAGGGATACAATGAGCAGTTCTTC
clone size: many; J gene: TRBJ2-1; V gene: TRBV12-3/TRBV12-4; D gene: TRBD2; CDR3 protein: CASSPAGEPYNEQFF; CDR3 DNA: TGTGCCAGCAGTCCAGCGGGAGAGCCCTACAATGAGCAGTTCTTC
clone size: many; J gene: TRBJ1-5; V gene: TRBV6-6; D gene: TRBD1; CDR3 protein: CASRPTGTLYNQPQHF; CDR3 DNA: TGTGCCAGCAGACCGACAGGGACTCTCTACAATCAGCCCCAGCATTTT
clone size: few; J gene: TRBJ1-1; V gene: TRBV10-1; D gene: NA; CDR3 protein: CASRGERDTEAFF; CDR3 DNA: TGCGCCAGCAGGGGAGAACGCGACACTGAAGCTTTCTTT
clone size: many; J gene: TRBJ2-1; V gene: TRBV20-1; D gene: TRBD2; CDR3 protein: CSAIITSGGRSYNEQFF; CDR3 DNA: TGCAGTGCCATTATAACTAGCGGGGGACGCTCCTACAATGAGCAGTTCTTC
clone size: many; J gene: TRBJ1-1; V gene: TRBV10-2; D gene: NA; CDR3 protein: CASRFGKQLAEAFF; CDR3 DNA: TGCGCCAGCAGATTCGGTAAACAACTGGCTGAAGCTTTCTTT
clone size: many; J gene: TRBJ2-7; V gene: TRBV2; D gene: TRBD2; CDR3 protein: CASSEASGTYEQYF; CDR3 DNA: TGTGCCAGCAGTGAGGCTAGCGGGACCTACGAGCAGTACTTC
clone size: few; J gene: TRBJ2-7; V gene: TRBV20-1; D gene: NA; CDR3 protein: CSAYDPKRNYEQYF; CDR3 DNA: TGCAGTGCTTACGACCCAAAAAGGAACTACGAGCAGTACTTC